This record concerns one T cell receptor (beta chain) sequence. One end of the junction is discordant with germline, which a read error may explain. The time point: pretreatment peripheral blood. Patients in the study were battling locally advanced or metastatic urothelial carcinoma. Assay: immunoSEQ multiplex PCR; the TCRdb copy retains only in-frame clones and omits some. The top ten hold around 15% of the sample, which has about 38,000 clones, approximately 80% seen once. The CDR3 length is 14 residues. The germline gives CDR1 SGHVS, CDR2 FNYEAQ. The sample originates from a study of PD-L1 blockade in urothelial cancer. Study-wide background: The number of prior chemotherapy regimens per patient was 0 to 3. Blood analysis occurred 3 weeks (second dose) and 6 weeks after treatment start. T cells numbered a median of about 150,000 in the blood samples.

The sequencing here drew on PBMCs, taken around atezolizumab (anti-PD-L1) treatment. This clonotype originated in a man of 80 years or more with urothelial cancer. The V call is TRBV7-6, the J call TRBJ2-2; TRBD2 is a possible D gene (5 bases). The CDR3 nucleotides read TGTGCCAGCAGCCCGGACGGAGGAACCGCGGAGCTGTTTTTT. This translates into CASSPDGGTAELFF.